This TCR beta chain was profiled in a study of T-cell reconstitution after alpha-beta-depleted transplantation in children. In this sample, this clonotype turned up a few times. The antigen remains undetermined. Germline-derived CDR1 and CDR2 are PRHDT and FYEKMQ (reference sequence). The CDR3 length is 15 residues. V was trimmed by 5 bases and J by 1 base, leaving 15 bases between them. General study points: Among T cells one year after transplant, newly produced cells accounted for most counts and diversity.

TCRbeta library construction was performed incorporating unique molecular identifiers. TCRdb analysed the PCR reads with MiXCR anew, one entry per CDR3 protein. The sample consists of some 600,000 distinct CDR3 sequences, roughly 13% of them appearing once. The clonotype comes from a male patient under 18 who had a stem cell transplant for acute myeloid leukemia, so the T cells may come from the graft donor. The sample consisted of PBMCs, mostly from graft donor cells, taken 360 days after TCRalphabeta/CD19-depleted stem cell transplant. The chain carries TRBV13 and TRBJ2-7; D is perhaps TRBD1 or TRBD2 (5 bases each). CDR3 amino acids: CASSAGTPGSYEQYF. The CDR3, as DNA: TGTGCCAGCAGCGCCGGGACCCCGGGATCCTACGAGCAGTACTTC.